A single sample gave rise to the 5 T cell receptor beta chains below, sequenced in a study of T cells in Graves' hyperthyroidism and ophthalmopathy. Amplified regions were TCR beta CDR3 sequences from RNA transcripts. A set of HTBI primers served as the primers for a first-round RT-PCR of the TCR CDR3. TCRdb ran MiXCR on the multiplex PCR reads and lists one entry per CDR3 protein. The sample records about 840,000 distinct CDR3 sequences, more than 30% being singletons. The sequenced sample consisted of blood. Source of these receptors: a man between 18 and 29 years old with Graves' hyperthyroidism.

V usage is TRBV9 and J usage is TRBJ1-2; D remains unclear. V shed 3 bases and J shed 1 base, with 16 bases lying between them. The CDR3 is 16 amino acids. Germline V lookup: CDR1 SGDLS, CDR2 YYNGEE. DNA for the CDR3: TGTGCCAGCAGCGCGCCGGACGACATCTATAACTATGGCTACACCTTC. Translated, it gives CASSAPDDIYNYGYTF.

This clonotype has only a few counts. The rearrangement joins TRBV12-3 or TRBV12-4 to TRBJ1-1, with TRBD1 as a possible D gene (5 bases). Trimming took 3 bases from V and 4 from J, leaving 12 bases between them. This CDR3 has 14 residues. CDR3 sequence (DNA): TGTGCCAGCAGTTTTCTCCAGGGAAGCACTGAAGCTTTCTTT. Protein product: CASSFLQGSTEAFF.

J is TRBJ2-7 and V is TRBV11-3; 7 positions match TRBD2. Germline values: CDR1 SGHNT, CDR2 YENEEA. There are 11 residues in the CDR3. CDR3 loop: CRAGPPFEQYF. CDR3 DNA: TGTAGAGCGGGACCCCCATTCGAGCAGTACTTC.

The V call is TRBV27, the J call TRBJ1-1; 9 bases fit TRBD1. The CDR3 has 14 residues. Germline V gene lookup returns CDR1 MNHEY and CDR2 SMNVEV (reference sequence). Trimming removed 3 bases from V and 3 bases from J; junction bases left unmatched: 2. This chain's CDR3 is CASSFGTGHTEAFF. For the CDR3, the DNA is TGTGCCAGCAGTTTCGGGACAGGGCACACTGAAGCTTTCTTT.

This clonotype has at least ten counts. This sequence joins TRBV7-8 and TRBJ2-7, with 8 nucleotides matching TRBD2. This CDR3 is 13 amino acids long. J gave up 5 bases and V 5 bases, and 5 bases lay outside the gene matches. CDR1 is SGHVS and CDR2 is FQNEAQ in the germline V gene. CDR3 in DNA: TGTGCCAGCAGCCCCGGGGGGGAAAACGAGCAGTACTTC. This encodes CASSPGGENEQYF.